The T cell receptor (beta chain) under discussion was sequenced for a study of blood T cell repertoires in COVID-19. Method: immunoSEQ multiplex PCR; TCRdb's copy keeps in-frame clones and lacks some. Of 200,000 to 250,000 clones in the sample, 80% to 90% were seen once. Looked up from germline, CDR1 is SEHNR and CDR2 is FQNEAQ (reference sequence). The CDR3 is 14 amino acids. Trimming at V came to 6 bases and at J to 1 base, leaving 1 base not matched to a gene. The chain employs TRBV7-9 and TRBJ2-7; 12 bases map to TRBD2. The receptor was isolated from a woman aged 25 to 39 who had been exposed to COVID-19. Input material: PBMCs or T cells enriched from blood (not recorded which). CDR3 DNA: TGTGCCAGCAGGACTAGCGGGAGTTCCTACGAGCAGTACTTC. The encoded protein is CASRTSGSSYEQYF.